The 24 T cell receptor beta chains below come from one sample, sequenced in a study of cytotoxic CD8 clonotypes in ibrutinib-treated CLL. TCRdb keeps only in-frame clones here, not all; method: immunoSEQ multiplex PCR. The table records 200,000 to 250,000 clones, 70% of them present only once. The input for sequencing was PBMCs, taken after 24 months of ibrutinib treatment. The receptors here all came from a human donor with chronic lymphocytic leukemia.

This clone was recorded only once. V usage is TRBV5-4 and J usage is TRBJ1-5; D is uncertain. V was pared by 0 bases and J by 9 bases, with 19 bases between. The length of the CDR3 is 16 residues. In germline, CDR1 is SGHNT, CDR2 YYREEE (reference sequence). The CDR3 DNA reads TGTGCCAGCAGCTTGGCCAGTGGCGGACTAAGTGGGCCCCAGCATTTT. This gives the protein CASSLASGGLSGPQHF.

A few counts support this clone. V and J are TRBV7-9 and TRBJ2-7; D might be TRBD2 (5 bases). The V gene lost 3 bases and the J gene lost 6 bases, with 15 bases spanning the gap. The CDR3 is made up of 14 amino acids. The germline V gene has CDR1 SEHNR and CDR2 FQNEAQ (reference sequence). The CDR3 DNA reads TGTGCCAGCAGCTTCGACCCCATCGGAGGCGAGCAGTACTTC. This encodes CASSFDPIGGEQYF.

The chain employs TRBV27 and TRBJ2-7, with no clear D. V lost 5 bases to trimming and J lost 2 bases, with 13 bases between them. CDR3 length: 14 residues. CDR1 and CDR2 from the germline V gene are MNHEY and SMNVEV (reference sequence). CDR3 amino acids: CASSPPGQTYEQYF. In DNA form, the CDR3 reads TGTGCCAGCAGTCCACCTGGGCAAACCTACGAGCAGTACTTC.

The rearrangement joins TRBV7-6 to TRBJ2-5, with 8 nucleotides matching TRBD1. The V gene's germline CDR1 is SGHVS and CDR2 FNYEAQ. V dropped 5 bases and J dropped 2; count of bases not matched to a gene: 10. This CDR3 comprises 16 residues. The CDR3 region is CASSTLGQGLQETQYF. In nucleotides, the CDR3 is TGTGCCAGCAGCACATTAGGACAGGGTTTGCAAGAGACCCAGTACTTC.

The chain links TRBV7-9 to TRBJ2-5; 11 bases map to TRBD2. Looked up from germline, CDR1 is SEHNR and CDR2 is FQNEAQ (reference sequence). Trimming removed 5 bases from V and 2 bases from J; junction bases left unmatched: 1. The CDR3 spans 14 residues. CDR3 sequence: CASSRLAGQETQYF. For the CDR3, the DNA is TGTGCCAGCAGCCGACTAGCGGGACAAGAGACCCAGTACTTC.

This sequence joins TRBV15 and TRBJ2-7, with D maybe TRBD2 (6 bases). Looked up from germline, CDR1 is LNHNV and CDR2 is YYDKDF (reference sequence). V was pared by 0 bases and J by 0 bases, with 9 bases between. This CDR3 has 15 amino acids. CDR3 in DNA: TGTGCCACCAGCAGAGATATCGGGAGCTCCTACGAGCAGTACTTC. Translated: CATSRDIGSSYEQYF.

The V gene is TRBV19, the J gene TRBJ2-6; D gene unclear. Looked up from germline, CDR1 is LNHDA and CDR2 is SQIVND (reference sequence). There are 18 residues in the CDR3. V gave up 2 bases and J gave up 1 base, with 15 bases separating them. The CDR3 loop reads CASSIQLTALSGANVLTF. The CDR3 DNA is TGTGCCAGTAGTATACAGTTAACGGCACTATCTGGGGCCAACGTCCTGACTTTC.

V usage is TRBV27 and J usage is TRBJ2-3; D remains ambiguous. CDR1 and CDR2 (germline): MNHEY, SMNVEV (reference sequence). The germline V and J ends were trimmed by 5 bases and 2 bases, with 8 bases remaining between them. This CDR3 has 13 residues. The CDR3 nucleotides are TGTGCCAGCAGTCTAAGCCTCACAGATACGCAGTATTTT. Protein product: CASSLSLTDTQYF.

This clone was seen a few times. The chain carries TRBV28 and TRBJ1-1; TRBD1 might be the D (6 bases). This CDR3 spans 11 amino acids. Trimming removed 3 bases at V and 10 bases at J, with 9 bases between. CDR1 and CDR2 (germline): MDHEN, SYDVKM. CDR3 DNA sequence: TGTGCCAGCAGTTTCGGGGGGGCAGCTTTCTTT. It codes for CASSFGGAAFF.

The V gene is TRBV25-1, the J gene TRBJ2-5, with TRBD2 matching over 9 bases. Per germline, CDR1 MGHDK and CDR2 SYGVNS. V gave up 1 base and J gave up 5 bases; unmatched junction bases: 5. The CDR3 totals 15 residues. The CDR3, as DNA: TGTGCCAGCAGTGAATTAGGAGCGGGAGGTGAGACCCAGTACTTC. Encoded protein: CASSELGAGGETQYF. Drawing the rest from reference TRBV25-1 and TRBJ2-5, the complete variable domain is EADIYQTPRYLVIGTGKKITLECSQTMGHDKMYWYQQDPGMELHLIHYSYGVNSTEKGDLSSESTVSRIRTEHFPLTLESARPSHTSQYLCASSELGAGGETQYFGPGTRLLVL.

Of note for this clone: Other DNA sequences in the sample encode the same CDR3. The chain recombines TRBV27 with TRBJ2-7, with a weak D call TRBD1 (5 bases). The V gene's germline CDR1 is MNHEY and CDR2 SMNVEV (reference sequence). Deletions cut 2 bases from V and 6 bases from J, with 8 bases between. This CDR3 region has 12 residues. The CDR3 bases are TGTGCCAGCAGTTTAGGTAGGGGCGAGCAGTACTTC. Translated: CASSLGRGEQYF.

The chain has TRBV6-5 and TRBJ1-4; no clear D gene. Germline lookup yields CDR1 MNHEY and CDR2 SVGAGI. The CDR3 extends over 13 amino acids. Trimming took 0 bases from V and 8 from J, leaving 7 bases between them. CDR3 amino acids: CASSYSTWEKLFF. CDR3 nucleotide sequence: TGTGCCAGCAGTTACTCGACTTGGGAAAAACTGTTTTTT.

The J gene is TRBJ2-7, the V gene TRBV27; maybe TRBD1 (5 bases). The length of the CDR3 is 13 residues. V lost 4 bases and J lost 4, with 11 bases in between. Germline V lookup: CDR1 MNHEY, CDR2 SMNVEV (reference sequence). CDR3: CASSYPDRYEQYF. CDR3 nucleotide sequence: TGTGCCAGCAGTTACCCCGACAGATACGAGCAGTACTTC.

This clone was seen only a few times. The CDR3 nucleotides read TGTGCCTGGAGTACCGGACAGGGCAATCAGCCCCAGCATTTT. This encodes CAWSTGQGNQPQHF. The chain joins TRBV30 to TRBJ1-5, with TRBD1 matching over 7 bases. V lost 2 bases and J lost 2; bases outside the gene matches: 3. The CDR3 loop spans 14 amino acids. Germline CDR1 reads GTSNPN; CDR2 reads SVGIG (reference sequence).

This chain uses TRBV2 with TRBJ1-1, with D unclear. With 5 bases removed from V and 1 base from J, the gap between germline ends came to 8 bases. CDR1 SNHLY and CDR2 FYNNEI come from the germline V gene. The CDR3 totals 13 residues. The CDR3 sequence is CASSRGRNTEAFF. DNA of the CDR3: TGTGCCAGCAGTCGTGGGCGGAACACTGAAGCTTTCTTT.

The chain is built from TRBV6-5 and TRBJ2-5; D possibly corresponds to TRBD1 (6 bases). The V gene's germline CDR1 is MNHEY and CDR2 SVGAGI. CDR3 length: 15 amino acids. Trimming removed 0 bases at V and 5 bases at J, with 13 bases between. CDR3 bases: TGTGCCAGCAGTTACTCTTCGTGGGGGCGCGAGACCCAGTACTTC. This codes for CASSYSSWGRETQYF.

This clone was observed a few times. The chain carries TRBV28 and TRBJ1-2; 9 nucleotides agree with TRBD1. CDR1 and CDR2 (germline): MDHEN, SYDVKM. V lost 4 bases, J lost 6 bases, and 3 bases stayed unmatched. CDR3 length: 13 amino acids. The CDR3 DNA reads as TGTGCCAGCAGTTCCTGGACAGGGGATGGCTACACCTTC. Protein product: CASSSWTGDGYTF.

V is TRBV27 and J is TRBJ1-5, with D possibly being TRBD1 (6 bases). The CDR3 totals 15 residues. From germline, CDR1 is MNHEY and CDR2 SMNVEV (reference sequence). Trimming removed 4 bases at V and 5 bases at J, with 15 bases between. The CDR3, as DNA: TGTGCCAGCAGTTCTATTGACAGGCAGCATCAGCCCCAGCATTTT. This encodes CASSSIDRQHQPQHF.

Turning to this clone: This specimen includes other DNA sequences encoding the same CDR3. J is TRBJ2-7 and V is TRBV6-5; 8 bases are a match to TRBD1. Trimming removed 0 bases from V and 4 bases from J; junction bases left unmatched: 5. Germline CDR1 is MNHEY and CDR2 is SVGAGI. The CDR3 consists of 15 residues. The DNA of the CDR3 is TGTGCCAGCAGTTACTCAAGGACAGGGACATACGAGCAGTACTTC. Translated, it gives CASSYSRTGTYEQYF.

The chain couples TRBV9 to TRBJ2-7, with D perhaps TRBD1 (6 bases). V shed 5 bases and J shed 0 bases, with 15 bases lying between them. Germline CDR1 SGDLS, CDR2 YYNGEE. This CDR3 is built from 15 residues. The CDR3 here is CASSGDRSISYEQYF. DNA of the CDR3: TGTGCCAGCAGTGGTGACAGGAGCATCTCCTACGAGCAGTACTTC.

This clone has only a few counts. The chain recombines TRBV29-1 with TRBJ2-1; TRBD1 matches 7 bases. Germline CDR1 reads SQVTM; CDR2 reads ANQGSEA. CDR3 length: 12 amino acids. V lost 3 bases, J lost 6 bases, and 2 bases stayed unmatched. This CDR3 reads CSVDRQGNEQFF. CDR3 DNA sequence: TGCAGCGTTGATAGACAGGGCAATGAGCAGTTCTTC.

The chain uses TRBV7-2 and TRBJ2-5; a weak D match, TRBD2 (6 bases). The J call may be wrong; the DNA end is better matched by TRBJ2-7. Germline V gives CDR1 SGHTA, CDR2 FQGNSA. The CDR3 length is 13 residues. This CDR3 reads CASSRDFPYEQYF. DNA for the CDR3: TGTGCCAGCAGCCGGGACTTCCCCTACGAGCAGTACTTC.

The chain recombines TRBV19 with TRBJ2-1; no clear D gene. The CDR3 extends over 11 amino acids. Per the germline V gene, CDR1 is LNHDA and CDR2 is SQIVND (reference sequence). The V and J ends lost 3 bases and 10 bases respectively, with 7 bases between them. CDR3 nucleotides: TGTGCCAGTAGTATCACTGGGGAGCAGTTCTTC. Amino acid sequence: CASSITGEQFF.

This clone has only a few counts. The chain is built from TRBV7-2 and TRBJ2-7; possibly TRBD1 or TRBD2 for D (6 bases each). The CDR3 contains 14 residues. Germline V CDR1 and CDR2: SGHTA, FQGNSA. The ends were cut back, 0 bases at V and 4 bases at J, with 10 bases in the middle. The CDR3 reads CASSLARGEYEQYF. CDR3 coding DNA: TGTGCCAGCAGCTTAGCTAGGGGGGAATACGAGCAGTACTTC.